The 23 T cell receptor beta chains below were found in one sample sequenced in a study of blood T cell repertoires in COVID-19. Some clones are missing from TCRdb's copy, which holds only in-frame ones; the method was immunoSEQ multiplex PCR. This sample carries around 700,000 clones, about nine tenths of them seen once, and the ten largest clones take roughly 0.25%. What was sequenced was peripheral blood. These receptors were obtained from a woman younger than 30 with acute or convalescent COVID-19.

A few counts support this clone. This chain connects TRBV4-3 to TRBJ1-1; D call uncertain. V lost 7 bases and J 3 bases, leaving 15 bases between the germline ends. CDR3 size: 14 residues. In germline, CDR1 is LGHNA, CDR2 YSLEER. The CDR3 spells CASNFRRVDTEAFF. In DNA form, the CDR3 reads TGCGCCAGCAACTTCCGTCGGGTGGACACTGAAGCTTTCTTT.

V is TRBV10-3 and J is TRBJ1-1, with D possibly matching TRBD1 (5 bases). CDR3 length: 12 amino acids. Trimming shortened V by 6 bases and J by 4 bases, and 9 bases separated the two germline ends. Germline lookup yields CDR1 ENHRY and CDR2 SYGVKD. CDR3 in amino acids: CAIRTGRTEAFF. The CDR3 DNA reads TGTGCCATCAGAACAGGACGCACTGAAGCTTTCTTT.

This clone was seen a handful of times. CDR3 loop: CASSSTGEDWETQYF. The CDR3 bases are TGTGCCAGCTCGTCTACAGGGGAGGACTGGGAGACCCAGTACTTC. The chain combines TRBV18 with TRBJ2-5, with D perhaps matching TRBD1 (7 bases). Trimming shortened V by 6 bases and J by 5 bases, and 19 bases separated the two germline ends. The germline gives CDR1 KGHSH, CDR2 LQKENI. CDR3 length: 15 amino acids.

The chain has TRBV5-6 and TRBJ1-1; no definite D call. Between the trimmed V and J ends, which lost 7 bases and 5 bases, there was a span of 15 bases. Germline CDR1 is SGHDT and CDR2 is YYEEEE. This CDR3 region has 13 residues. This CDR3 is CASSWQYPTEAFF. The CDR3 DNA sequence: TGTGCCAGCTCCTGGCAGTACCCTACTGAAGCTTTCTTT.

The chain employs TRBV2 and TRBJ2-2; TRBD2 matches 7 bases. The CDR3 extends over 14 amino acids. Germline trimming cut 7 bases from V and 2 bases from J; bases unmatched to any gene: 4. Germline V gene data show CDR1 as SNHLY and CDR2 as FYNNEI. The CDR3: CASMGLLNTGELFF. CDR3 in DNA: TGTGCCAGCATGGGACTACTAAACACCGGGGAGCTGTTTTTT.

The chain carries TRBV7-2 and TRBJ2-7, with TRBD2 matching over 9 bases. The J segment lost 2 bases and the V segment lost 4 bases, leaving 3 bases of the junction unmatched. The CDR3 is made up of 14 amino acids. Per germline, CDR1 SGHTA and CDR2 FQGNSA. DNA for the CDR3: TGTGCCAGCAGCTATGGACTAGCGCCCTACGAGCAGTACTTC. This translates into CASSYGLAPYEQYF.

The J gene is TRBJ1-5, the V gene TRBV18, with TRBD1 as a possible D gene (6 bases). The CDR3 is 13 amino acids. CDR1 is KGHSH, CDR2 LQKENI, per germline. V lost 4 bases and J 8 bases, leaving 12 bases between the germline ends. Here the CDR3 reads CASSRQGPEPQHF. The CDR3 region has the DNA TGTGCCAGCTCACGCCAGGGGCCTGAGCCCCAGCATTTT.

The V gene is TRBV10-3, the J gene TRBJ2-1, with 7 bases lining up with TRBD2. The CDR3 has 15 residues. Germline values: CDR1 ENHRY, CDR2 SYGVKD. V lost 4 bases and J lost 4; bases outside the gene matches: 7. CDR3 region: CAISGWGGGYNEQFF. The CDR3 nucleotides are TGTGCCATCAGTGGTTGGGGCGGGGGTTACAATGAGCAGTTCTTC.

The chain combines TRBV4-1 with TRBJ2-7; 7 bases align to TRBD1. Looked up from germline, CDR1 is MGHRA and CDR2 is YSYEKL. V lost 0 bases, J lost 0 bases, and 5 bases stayed unmatched. CDR3 size: 16 residues. CDR3 in amino acids: CASSQDGQDSSYEQYF. The DNA of the CDR3 is TGCGCCAGCAGCCAAGACGGACAGGATAGCTCCTACGAGCAGTACTTC.

The rearrangement uses TRBV21-1 and TRBJ1-4. TRBV21-1 is a pseudogene. The CDR3 is 17 amino acids. This chain's CDR3 is CASTPTRRGATNEKLFF. CDR3 coding DNA: TGTGCCAGCACCCCCACCCGCAGAGGAGCAACTAATGAAAAACTGTTTTTT.

V and J are TRBV19 and TRBJ1-2; the D gene is possibly TRBD1 (5 bases). Trimming removed 4 bases from V and 3 bases from J, with 15 bases in between. Looked up from germline, CDR1 is LNHDA and CDR2 is SQIVND (reference sequence). This CDR3 spans 15 amino acids. The chain's CDR3 is CASSKLKGLDYGYTF. Written as DNA, the CDR3 is TGTGCCAGTAGTAAACTCAAGGGACTAGACTATGGCTACACCTTC.

This chain joins TRBV6-4 and TRBJ1-2, with a tentative D call TRBD1 (6 bases). Germline V gives CDR1 MRHNA, CDR2 SNTAGT. The CDR3 contains 14 residues. The V end was cut by 0 bases, the J end by 8 bases, with 13 bases between. CDR3 protein: CASSDSFRGRGYTF. The DNA of the CDR3 is TGTGCCAGCAGTGACTCGTTCAGGGGCAGGGGCTACACCTTC.

The gene calls are TRBV7-8 and TRBJ1-2, with a weak D call TRBD1 (5 bases). Between the trimmed V and J ends, which lost 1 base and 6 bases, there was a span of 6 bases. The CDR3 is made up of 12 amino acids. The V gene's germline CDR1 is SGHVS and CDR2 FQNEAQ. CDR3 amino acids: CASSLVRDGYTF. The CDR3 bases are TGTGCCAGCAGCTTAGTCAGGGATGGCTACACCTTC.

This clone showed up just once. V gene TRBV18 combines with J gene TRBJ2-3, with D perhaps matching TRBD1 (6 bases). The germline V gene has CDR1 KGHSH and CDR2 LQKENI. Trimming pared 5 bases from V and 0 bases from J, leaving 12 bases between. CDR3 length equals 15 residues. CDR3 amino acids: CASSWAGASTDTQYF. CDR3 nucleotide sequence: TGTGCCAGCTCATGGGCAGGGGCGAGCACAGATACGCAGTATTTT.

The chain carries TRBV7-8 and TRBJ2-3, with TRBD2 identical over 13 bases. With 6 bases clipped from V and 5 bases from J, the junction kept 5 bases outside the gene matches. This CDR3 is 15 amino acids long. CDR1 and CDR2 from the germline V gene are SGHVS and FQNEAQ. The CDR3 nucleotides read TGTGCCAGCAGTTCCGGGACTAGCGGGGTAGATACGCAGTATTTT. This encodes CASSSGTSGVDTQYF.

V and J are TRBV6-6 and TRBJ2-7, with TRBD1 as a possible D gene (7 bases). The germline V gene encodes CDR1 MNHNY and CDR2 SVGAGI (reference sequence). Trimming removed 5 bases at V and 6 bases at J, with 23 bases between. There are 16 residues in the CDR3. The CDR3 loop reads CASSRRGETGNSEQYF. CDR3 DNA: TGTGCCAGCAGTCGAAGGGGGGAGACAGGGAATAGCGAGCAGTACTTC.

This chain uses TRBV20-1 with TRBJ1-1, with D unresolved. The CDR3 runs to 11 residues. V lost 5 bases and J lost 7, with 11 bases in between. Germline V gives CDR1 DFQATT, CDR2 SNEGSKA (reference sequence). The CDR3 bases are TGCAGTGCTCTATCCCCTCGTGAAGCTTTCTTT. Translated, it gives CSALSPREAFF.

The rearrangement joins TRBV19 to TRBJ2-5, with 9 bases identical to TRBD1. CDR1 LNHDA and CDR2 SQIVND come from the germline V gene (reference sequence). With 5 bases clipped from V and 5 bases from J, the junction kept 6 bases outside the gene matches. This CDR3 contains 14 residues. Here the CDR3 reads CASSSGTGYETQYF. The CDR3 DNA follows: TGTGCCAGTAGTTCCGGGACAGGGTACGAGACCCAGTACTTC.

This clone was detected only once. V gene TRBV30 combines with J gene TRBJ1-2; 8 bases are a match to TRBD1. The CDR3 is made up of 13 amino acids. CDR1 GTSNPN and CDR2 SVGIG come from the germline V gene (reference sequence). V dropped 7 bases and J dropped 7; count of bases not matched to a gene: 11. The CDR3 DNA reads as TGTGCCTCGGACAGGGAATGGCGGGGTGGCTACACCTTC. Its translation: CASDREWRGGYTF.

This clone was observed once. The chain recombines TRBV9 with TRBJ1-1; TRBD1 agrees at 9 bases. Germline V CDR1 and CDR2: SGDLS, YYNGEE. V lost 4 bases to trimming and J lost 7 bases; unmatched junction nucleotides: 14. The CDR3 loop spans 16 amino acids. The CDR3 region is CASSRSATDRGVEAFF. CDR3 coding DNA: TGTGCCAGCAGCCGCTCGGCTACGGACAGGGGTGTTGAAGCTTTCTTT.

V usage is TRBV30 and J usage is TRBJ1-5; D might be TRBD1 (6 bases). This CDR3 comprises 13 residues. Germline V CDR1 and CDR2: GTSNPN, SVGIG (reference sequence). Trimming pared 1 base from V and 6 bases from J, leaving 10 bases between. The CDR3 DNA reads TGTGCCTGGAGTGGGCAGGGGCCTCAGCCCCAGCATTTT. Its protein is CAWSGQGPQPQHF.

The chain links TRBV2 to TRBJ1-6; 11 positions match TRBD1. CDR1 is SNHLY, CDR2 FYNNEI, per germline. This CDR3 has 20 residues. V dropped 0 bases and J dropped 4; count of bases not matched to a gene: 11. In DNA, the CDR3 is TGTGCCAGCAGTGAAGCTAGCGGGACAGGGGGTTTGGGATATAATTCACCCCTCCACTTT. This translates into CASSEASGTGGLGYNSPLHF. Full variable domain (missing parts from reference TRBV2 and TRBJ1-6): EPEVTQTPSHQVTQMGQEVILRCVPISNHLYFYWYRQILGQKVEFLVSFYNNEISEKSEIFDDQFSVERPDGSNFTLKIRSTKLEDSAMYFCASSEASGTGGLGYNSPLHFGNGTRLTVT.

This clone was seen a single time. The V gene is TRBV6-5, the J gene TRBJ1-1; 9 bases align to TRBD1. This CDR3 region has 14 residues. Trimming at V came to 8 bases and at J to 5 bases, leaving 9 bases not matched to a gene. Germline CDR1 MNHEY, CDR2 SVGAGI. This chain's CDR3 is CASSNRGQMTEAFF. Here the CDR3 DNA reads TGTGCCAGCTCGAACAGGGGGCAGATGACTGAAGCTTTCTTT.